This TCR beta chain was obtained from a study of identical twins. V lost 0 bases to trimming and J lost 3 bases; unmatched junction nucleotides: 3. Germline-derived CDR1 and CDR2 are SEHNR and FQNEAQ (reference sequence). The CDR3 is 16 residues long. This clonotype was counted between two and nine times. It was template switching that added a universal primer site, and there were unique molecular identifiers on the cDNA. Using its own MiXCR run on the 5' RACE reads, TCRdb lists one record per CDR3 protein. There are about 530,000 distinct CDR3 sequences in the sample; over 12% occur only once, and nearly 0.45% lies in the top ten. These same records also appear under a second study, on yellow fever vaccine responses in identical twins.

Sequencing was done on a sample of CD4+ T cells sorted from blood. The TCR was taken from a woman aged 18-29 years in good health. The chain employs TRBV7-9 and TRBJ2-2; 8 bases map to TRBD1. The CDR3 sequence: CASSLARGLDTGELFF. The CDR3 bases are TGTGCCAGCAGCTTAGCCAGGGGGCTGGACACCGGGGAGCTGTTTTTT.